These 7 T cell receptor beta chains came from one sample sequenced in a study of graft-versus-host responses after intestinal transplantation. The method was immunoSEQ multiplex PCR; TCRdb's version includes in-frame clones alone and lacks a portion of them. This sample has around 45,000 clones, with about 95% found just once. Sequencing was performed on PBMCs, taken about 11 months after intestinal transplant. Every receptor here comes from a human patient who received an intestinal transplant, so some T cells may come from the graft donor.

This clone was counted between two and nine times. The V gene is TRBV7-9, the J gene TRBJ2-7; perhaps TRBD1 as D (7 bases). CDR1 is SEHNR, CDR2 FQNEAQ, per germline (reference sequence). Trimming stripped 6 bases from V and 3 bases from J, with 15 bases between. The CDR3 runs to 14 residues. The DNA of the CDR3 is TGTGCCAGCAGTAGGCGGGACAGCCTCTACGAGCAGTACTTC. It is translated as CASSRRDSLYEQYF.

V gene TRBV27 combines with J gene TRBJ1-1; no clear D gene. The CDR3 totals 14 residues. CDR1 MNHEY and CDR2 SMNVEV come from the germline V gene (reference sequence). With 2 bases removed from V and 2 bases from J, the gap between germline ends came to 9 bases. The CDR3 DNA reads TGTGCCAGCAGTTTAGCTGGTGCCAACACTGAAGCTTTCTTT. As protein: CASSLAGANTEAFF.

The chain combines TRBV9 with TRBJ2-1; 8 bases are a match to TRBD2. CDR1 and CDR2 from the germline V gene are SGDLS and YYNGEE. The CDR3 contains 17 residues. After removal of 0 bases from V and 7 bases from J, the junction contained 12 bases not matched to a gene. CDR3 region: CASSVAPESGGVNEQFF. The CDR3 DNA is TGTGCCAGCAGCGTAGCGCCCGAGAGCGGGGGTGTTAATGAGCAGTTCTTC.

This sequence joins TRBV27 and TRBJ2-5; no definite D call. From germline, CDR1 is MNHEY and CDR2 SMNVEV (reference sequence). Trimming removed 3 bases at V and 5 bases at J, with 4 bases between. The CDR3 length is 11 residues. This CDR3 reads CASSFLETQYF. DNA for the CDR3: TGTGCCAGCAGTTTTCTGGAGACCCAGTACTTC.

This chain uses TRBV5-4 with TRBJ2-2; D not resolved. The CDR3 has 18 amino acids. Germline CDR1 and CDR2: SGHNT and YYREEE (reference sequence). The V and J ends lost 0 bases and 0 bases respectively, with 15 bases between them. CDR3 protein: CASSLDGSRSPNTGELFF. The CDR3 DNA reads TGTGCCAGCAGCTTGGATGGCTCCCGGAGTCCGAACACCGGGGAGCTGTTTTTT.

This clone appeared a single time. The gene calls are TRBV6-1 and TRBJ1-1; 7 positions match TRBD1. With V trimmed by 5 bases and J by 3 bases, 9 bases remained unmatched. CDR3 length: 15 residues. The germline V gene encodes CDR1 MNHNS and CDR2 SASEGT. The CDR3: CASSTQGGGYTEAFF. The CDR3 nucleotides read TGTGCCAGCAGTACTCAGGGGGGTGGGTACACTGAAGCTTTCTTT.

J is TRBJ2-7 and V is TRBV6-4, with D possibly being TRBD1 or TRBD2 (5 bases each). With 4 bases removed from V and 5 bases from J, the gap between germline ends came to 12 bases. Germline loops: CDR1 MRHNA, CDR2 SNTAGT. The CDR3 runs 13 residues. CDR3 sequence reads: CASSAGAGDEQYF. CDR3 DNA sequence: TGTGCCAGCAGTGCCGGGGCCGGGGACGAGCAGTACTTC.